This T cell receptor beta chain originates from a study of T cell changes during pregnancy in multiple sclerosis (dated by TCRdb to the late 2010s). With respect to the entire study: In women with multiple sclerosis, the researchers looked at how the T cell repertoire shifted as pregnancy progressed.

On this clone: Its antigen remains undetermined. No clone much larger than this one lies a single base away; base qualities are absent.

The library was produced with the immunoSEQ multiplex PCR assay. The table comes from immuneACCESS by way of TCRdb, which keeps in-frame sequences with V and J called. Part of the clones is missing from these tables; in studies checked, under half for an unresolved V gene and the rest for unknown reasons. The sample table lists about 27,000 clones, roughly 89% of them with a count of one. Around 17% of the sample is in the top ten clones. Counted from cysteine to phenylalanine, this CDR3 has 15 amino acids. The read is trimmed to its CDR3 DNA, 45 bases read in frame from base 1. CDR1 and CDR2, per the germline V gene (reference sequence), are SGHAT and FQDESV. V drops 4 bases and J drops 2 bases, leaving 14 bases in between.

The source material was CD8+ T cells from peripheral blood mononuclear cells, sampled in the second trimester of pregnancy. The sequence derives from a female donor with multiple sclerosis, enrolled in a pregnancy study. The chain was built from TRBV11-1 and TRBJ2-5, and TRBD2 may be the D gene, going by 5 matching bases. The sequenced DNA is TGTGCCAGCAGCTACGGGATCAGCGAACAAGAGACCCAGTACTTC. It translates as CASSYGISEQETQYF.